This T cell receptor beta chain is drawn from a study of blood T cell repertoires in COVID-19. Germline assignment: CDR1 SGHDT and CDR2 YYEEEE. V gave up 4 bases and J gave up 2 bases, with 16 bases separating them. This CDR3 comprises 15 residues. Libraries were prepared by immunoSEQ multiplex PCR; TCRdb keeps only in-frame clonotypes and omits some of them. The sample yields tens of thousands of clones, more than 75% seen once. The source material was peripheral blood. The clonotype comes from a man aged 60 to 75 with active COVID-19. The genes are TRBV5-6 and TRBJ2-7, with D possibly matching TRBD1 (6 bases). The CDR3 reads CASSPVGRGTYEQYF. CDR3 DNA: TGTGCCAGCAGCCCGGTTGGCAGGGGCACCTACGAGCAGTACTTC.